This T cell receptor beta chain emerged from a study of technical replicates of blood from a handful of donors. Using immunoSEQ multiplex PCR, the repertoire was profiled, and TCRdb retains in-frame clones only, with some absent. Of roughly 92,000 clones in the sample, approximately 95% are singletons; the top ten hold 0.34%. The V gene's germline CDR1 is MNHEY and CDR2 SMNVEV (reference sequence). CDR3 length: 12 amino acids. V lost 5 bases, J lost 11 bases, and 15 bases lay in between. The TCR comes from a human donor in good health. The sequenced material came from T cells isolated from PBMCs. V and J are TRBV27 and TRBJ2-5, with a possible D match to TRBD1 (6 bases). DNA of the CDR3: TGTGCCAGCAGTGTTTCCCAGGGGCCGCAGTACTTC. The encoded protein is CASSVSQGPQYF.